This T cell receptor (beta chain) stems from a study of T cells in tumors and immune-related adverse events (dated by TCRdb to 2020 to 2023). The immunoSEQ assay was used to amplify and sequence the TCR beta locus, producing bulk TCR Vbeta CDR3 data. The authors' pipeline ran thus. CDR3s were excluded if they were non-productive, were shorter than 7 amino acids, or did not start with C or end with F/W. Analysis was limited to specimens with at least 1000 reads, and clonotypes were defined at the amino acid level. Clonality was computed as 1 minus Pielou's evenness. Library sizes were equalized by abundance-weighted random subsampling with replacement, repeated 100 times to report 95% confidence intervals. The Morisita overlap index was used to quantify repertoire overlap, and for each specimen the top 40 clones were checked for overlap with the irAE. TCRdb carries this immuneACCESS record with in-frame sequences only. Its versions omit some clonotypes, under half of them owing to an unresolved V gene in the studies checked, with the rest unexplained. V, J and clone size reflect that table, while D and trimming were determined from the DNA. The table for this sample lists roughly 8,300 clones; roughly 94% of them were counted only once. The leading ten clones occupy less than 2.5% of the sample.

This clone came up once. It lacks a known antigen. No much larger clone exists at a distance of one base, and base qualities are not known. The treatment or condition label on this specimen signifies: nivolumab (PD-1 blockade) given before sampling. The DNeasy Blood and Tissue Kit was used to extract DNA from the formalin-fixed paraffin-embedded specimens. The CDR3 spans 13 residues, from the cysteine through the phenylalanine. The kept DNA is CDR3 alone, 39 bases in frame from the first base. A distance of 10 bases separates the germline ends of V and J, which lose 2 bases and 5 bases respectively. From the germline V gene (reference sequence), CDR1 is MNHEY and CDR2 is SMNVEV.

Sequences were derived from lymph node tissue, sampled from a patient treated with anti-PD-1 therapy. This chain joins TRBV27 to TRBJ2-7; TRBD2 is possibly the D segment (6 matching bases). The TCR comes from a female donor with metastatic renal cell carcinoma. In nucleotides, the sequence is TGTGCCAGCAGTTTAGGAGGGAGCAACGAGCAGTACTTC. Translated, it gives CASSLGGSNEQYF.